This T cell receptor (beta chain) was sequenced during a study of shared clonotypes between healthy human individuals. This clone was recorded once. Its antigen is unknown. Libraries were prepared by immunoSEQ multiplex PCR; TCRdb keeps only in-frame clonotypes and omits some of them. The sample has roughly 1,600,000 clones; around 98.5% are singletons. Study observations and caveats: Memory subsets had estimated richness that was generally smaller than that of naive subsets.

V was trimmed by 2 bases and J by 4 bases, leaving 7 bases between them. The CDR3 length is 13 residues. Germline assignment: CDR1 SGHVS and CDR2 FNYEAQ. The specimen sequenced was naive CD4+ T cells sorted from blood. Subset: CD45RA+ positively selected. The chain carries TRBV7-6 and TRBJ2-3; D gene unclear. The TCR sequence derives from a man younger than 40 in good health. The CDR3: CASSLTLSDTQYF. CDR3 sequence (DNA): TGTGCCAGCAGCTTAACACTATCAGATACGCAGTATTTT. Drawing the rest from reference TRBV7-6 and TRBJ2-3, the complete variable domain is GAGVSQSPRYKVTKRGQDVALRCDPISGHVSLYWYRQALGQGPEFLTYFNYEAQQDKSGLPNDRFSAERPEGSISTLTIQRTEQRDSAMYRCASSLTLSDTQYFGPGTRLTVL.